The present entry profiles one T cell receptor (beta chain) with its context. Its target is not known. The length of the CDR3 is 17 residues. Looked up from germline, CDR1 is SGHTA and CDR2 is FQGNSA. With UMI labels, 5' RACE was used to prepare the TRB cDNA libraries. TCRdb re-called the 5' RACE reads; one entry per CDR3 protein, DNA not given. The table lists 150,000 to 180,000 distinct CDR3 sequences, with approximately 0.51% in the top ten. The sample is drawn from a study of CXCR3-negative and CXCR3-positive naive CD8 T cells. General observations from the study: Naive cells that were CXCR3-positive had more hydrophobic TRB CDR3s (compared with CXCR3-negative naive cells).

The clonotype originates from a human donor in good health. Some clones in this sample may be carry-over from other donors' samples. The chain couples TRBV7-2 to TRBJ1-5. The sequencing input was naive CXCR3+ CD8+ T cells from blood. Regarding subset: CD45RO-CCR7+CD27+CD95- naive CD8+ T cells expressing CXCR3 (TNR3+). The CDR3 region is CASSLEAVTNSNQPQHF.